This entry is about one T cell receptor (beta chain). Its antigen is as yet unknown. PCR primers comprised 60 Vbeta and 13 Jbeta primers. Sequenced by immunoSEQ multiplex PCR; TCRdb stores in-frame clones only, minus some. The table shows under 200,000 clones, with approximately 81% occurring only once. This sample was taken from a study of cytomegalovirus exposure and HLA in healthy donors. Regarding the study as a whole: TRBV6-2, TRBV6-3 and other indistinguishable V segments were excluded.

Germline V CDR1 and CDR2: MDHEN, SYDVKM. V was trimmed by 5 bases and J by 4 bases, leaving 12 bases between them. The CDR3 loop spans 14 amino acids. The rearrangement joins TRBV28 to TRBJ1-5, with D perhaps matching TRBD1 (5 bases). This clonotype was obtained from a man aged 18 to 29 in good health and CMV-seronegative. Source material: PBMCs. CDR3 DNA: TGTGCCAGCAGTGCCGGGGGAGGAAATCAGCCCCAGCATTTT. Translation gives CASSAGGGNQPQHF.